The rows below give T cell receptor beta chains drawn from one sample of a study of vaccination and CD4 T cells after COVID-19. Using its own MiXCR run on the PCR reads, TCRdb lists one record per CDR3 protein. The sample includes some 15,000 distinct CDR3 sequences, 35% to 40% of them seen just once. Their antigen targets remain unknown. The material sequenced was CD4+ T cells from blood, cultured in vitro. These receptor sequences come from a human donor who had recovered from COVID-19. Each CDR3 is given with its conserved first and last residue. D genes are given only for firm matches. Where a row states a size, it is once, few, many or the class of an expanded clone; other rows omit it.

D: -; V: TRBV7-2; J: TRBJ2-2; size: once; CDR3: CASSPALPNTGELFF; DNA: TGTGCCAGCAGCCCCGCGCTGCCGAACACCGGGGAGCTGTTTTTT
D: -; V: TRBV7-2; J: TRBJ1-5; size: medium-sized; CDR3: CASSLQSWGSNQPQHF; DNA: TGTGCCAGCAGCCTTCAGAGTTGGGGCTCCAATCAGCCCCAGCATTTT
D: -; V: TRBV27; J: TRBJ1-6; size: few; CDR3: CASSLSRSYNSPLHF; DNA: TGTGCCAGCAGTTTGTCCAGGTCCTATAATTCACCCCTCCACTTT
D: -; V: TRBV15; J: TRBJ2-7; size: -; CDR3: CATSSSTEWSLGEQYF; DNA: TGTGCCACCAGCAGTAGCACGGAGTGGTCTTTGGGGGAGCAGTACTTC
D: -; V: TRBV16; J: TRBJ2-5; size: -; CDR3: CASSQSDGGTQYF; DNA: TGTGCCAGCAGCCAATCCGACGGAGGTACCCAGTACTTC
D: TRBD1; V: TRBV20-1; J: TRBJ1-1; size: large; CDR3: CSARDDRGHTEAFF; DNA: TGCAGTGCTAGAGATGACAGGGGGCACACTGAAGCTTTCTTT
D: -; V: TRBV11-2; J: TRBJ2-7; size: -; CDR3: CASSRSKYEQYF; DNA: TGTGCCAGCAGTAGGTCTAAGTACGAGCAGTACTTC
D: -; V: TRBV5-8; J: TRBJ2-1; size: -; CDR3: CASALLWSEQFF; DNA: TGTGCCAGCGCCCTACTTTGGAGTGAGCAGTTCTTC
D: -; V: TRBV20-1; J: TRBJ1-6; size: few; CDR3: CSARTGADSWSSPLHF; DNA: TGCAGTGCTAGAACCGGTGCGGACAGTTGGTCTTCACCCCTCCACTTT
D: TRBD1; V: TRBV7-8; J: TRBJ1-6; size: -; CDR3: CASSLRPRGLKDSPLHF; DNA: TGTGCCAGCAGCTTAAGACCGAGGGGGCTGAAGGATTCACCCCTCCACTTT
D: TRBD2; V: TRBV12-3/TRBV12-4; J: TRBJ2-3; size: -; CDR3: CASSLLAGVTQYF; DNA: TGTGCCAGCAGTTTACTAGCGGGAGTTACGCAGTATTTT
D: TRBD2; V: TRBV7-2; J: TRBJ2-2; size: few; CDR3: CASSLVPTSGVTGELFF; DNA: TGTGCCAGCAGCTTAGTTCCGACTAGCGGAGTCACCGGGGAGCTGTTTTTT
D: -; V: TRBV11-2; J: TRBJ1-2; size: -; CDR3: CASSLVRVMGYTF; DNA: TGTGCCAGCAGCTTAGTACGGGTGATGGGCTACACCTTC
D: TRBD2; V: TRBV7-3; J: TRBJ2-3; size: few; CDR3: CASSQAGAAGTDTQYF; DNA: TGTGCCAGCAGCCAAGCGGGGGCAGCCGGCACAGATACGCAGTATTTT
D: -; V: TRBV15; J: TRBJ1-1; size: -; CDR3: CATSRPAVGPGKNTEAFF; DNA: TGTGCCACCAGCAGGCCGGCGGTAGGGCCCGGAAAGAACACTGAAGCTTTCTTT
D: -; V: TRBV23-1; J: TRBJ2-3; size: -; CDR3: CASSQWGQENTDTQYF; DNA: TGCGCCAGCAGTCAATGGGGGCAGGAGAACACAGATACGCAGTATTTT
D: -; V: TRBV24-1; J: TRBJ2-1; size: -; CDR3: CATSDPAALQGNYNEQFF; DNA: TGTGCCACCAGTGATCCTGCAGCCCTGCAGGGCAACTACAATGAGCAGTTCTTC
D: -; V: TRBV19; J: TRBJ2-3; size: few; CDR3: CASSMDLTTDTQYF; DNA: TGTGCCAGTAGTATGGACCTCACCACAGATACGCAGTATTTT
D: -; V: TRBV5-8; J: TRBJ2-7; size: -; CDR3: CASSFLRGSYEQYF; DNA: TGTGCCAGCAGCTTTTTGAGAGGTTCCTACGAGCAGTACTTC
D: -; V: TRBV2; J: TRBJ1-6; size: few; CDR3: CASSAQGTNSPLHF; DNA: TGTGCCAGCAGCGCGCAGGGGACCAATTCACCCCTCCACTTT
D: TRBD2; V: TRBV10-3; J: TRBJ2-3; size: -; CDR3: CAISPGTSVADTQYF; DNA: TGTGCCATCAGTCCCGGGACTAGCGTTGCAGATACGCAGTATTTT
D: -; V: TRBV11-1; J: TRBJ2-1; size: -; CDR3: CASSPLARWNEQFF; DNA: TGTGCCAGCAGCCCGTTGGCCCGATGGAATGAGCAGTTCTTC
D: -; V: TRBV6-5; J: TRBJ1-5; size: few; CDR3: CASSYSTVGQPQHF; DNA: TGTGCCAGCAGTTACTCGACGGTCGGCCAGCCCCAGCATTTT
D: -; V: TRBV19; J: TRBJ2-3; size: -; CDR3: CASTGASTDTQYF; DNA: TGTGCCAGTACGGGAGCTAGCACAGATACGCAGTATTTT
D: TRBD1; V: TRBV6-2/TRBV6-3; J: TRBJ1-1; size: few; CDR3: CASSYPGGWTEAFF; DNA: TGTGCCAGCAGTTACCCAGGGGGATGGACTGAAGCTTTCTTT
D: TRBD2; V: TRBV5-1; J: TRBJ2-3; size: -; CDR3: CASSSGLAGGTTDTQYF; DNA: TGCGCCAGCAGCTCGGGACTAGCGGGAGGGACCACAGATACGCAGTATTTT
D: TRBD2; V: TRBV20-1; J: TRBJ2-6; size: few; CDR3: CSASIGTSASGANVLTF; DNA: TGCAGTGCTAGCATAGGGACTAGCGCGTCTGGGGCCAACGTCCTGACTTTC
D: TRBD1; V: TRBV7-9; J: TRBJ1-2; size: -; CDR3: CASSLTTGTGAPFYGYTF; DNA: TGTGCCAGCAGCTTAACAACCGGGACAGGGGCCCCTTTCTATGGCTACACCTTC
D: -; V: TRBV30; J: TRBJ2-5; size: few; CDR3: CAWSALDRIQETQYF; DNA: TGTGCCTGGAGTGCTTTGGACCGAATCCAAGAGACCCAGTACTTC